The 2 T cell receptor beta chains below come from one sample, sequenced in a study of identical twins. TCRdb recomputed calls from the 5' RACE reads with MiXCR, one row per CDR3 protein. This sample has 1.5 million to 2 million distinct CDR3 sequences, with less than 40% found just once. Sequences were obtained from cord blood. Receptors were obtained from a newborn girl in good health.

V usage is TRBV9 and J usage is TRBJ2-7; perhaps TRBD1 as D (6 bases). V was shortened by 4 bases and J by 3 bases, with 11 bases between the two germline ends. The V gene's germline CDR1 is SGDLS and CDR2 YYNGEE. This CDR3 is built from 13 residues. The CDR3 nucleotides are TGTGCCAGCAGCCGGGACACCCTCTACGAGCAGTACTTC. Translation gives CASSRDTLYEQYF.

The V gene is TRBV21-1, the J gene TRBJ2-3. TRBV21-1 is a documented pseudogene. This CDR3 is 15 amino acids long. DNA for the CDR3: TGTGCCAGCCCACCGTACAGAGGAGTCGGGGATACGCAGTATTTT. Protein product: CASPPYRGVGDTQYF.